Shown below are 27 T cell receptor beta chains from a single sample sequenced in a study of cytomegalovirus exposure and HLA in healthy donors. A multiplex PCR was run with 60 Vbeta primers and 13 Jbeta primers. This table comes from immunoSEQ multiplex PCR, and its TCRdb copy is limited to in-frame clones, with some not included. The top ten hold approximately 2.1% of the sample, which has 95,000 to 100,000 clones, about 70% seen once. Source material: PBMCs. Every receptor here comes from a middle-aged woman in good health and CMV-seronegative.

This clone was seen a handful of times. The chain recombines TRBV6-1 with TRBJ2-3, with 7 bases identical to TRBD2. With V trimmed by 7 bases and J by 1 base, 5 bases remained unmatched. The CDR3 has 14 amino acids. The V gene's germline CDR1 is MNHNS and CDR2 SASEGT. The CDR3 bases are TGTGCCAGCATTTTAAGCGGGGGCACAGATACGCAGTATTTT. Translated, it gives CASILSGGTDTQYF.

The gene calls are TRBV7-9 and TRBJ2-3; 12 bases align to TRBD2. Looked up from germline, CDR1 is SEHNR and CDR2 is FQNEAQ (reference sequence). The ends lost 5 bases at V and 5 bases at J; junction bases unmatched: 8. The CDR3 runs to 16 residues. CDR3 protein: CASSAWTSGVVDTQYF. The CDR3 DNA reads TGTGCCAGCAGCGCGTGGACTAGCGGGGTTGTAGATACGCAGTATTTT.

The CDR3 sequence is CASNADRGGHEQYF. The CDR3 region has the DNA TGTGCCAGCAATGCGGACAGGGGCGGTCACGAGCAGTACTTC. This rearrangement joins TRBV27 to TRBJ2-7; 9 bases agree with TRBD1. Germline assignment: CDR1 MNHEY and CDR2 SMNVEV (reference sequence). Trimming removed 7 bases from V and 5 bases from J; junction bases left unmatched: 9. The CDR3 has 14 amino acids.

The genes are TRBV28 and TRBJ2-5, with 13 bases identical to TRBD2. The CDR3 contains 15 residues. Germline CDR1 is MDHEN and CDR2 is SYDVKM. The V and J ends lost 6 bases and 5 bases, in that order; junction bases with no gene match: 6. CDR3 nucleotide sequence: TGTGCCAGCAGATATACTAGCGGGGGGGCCGAGACCCAGTACTTC. Amino acids: CASRYTSGGAETQYF.

The chain joins TRBV30 to TRBJ2-7; 9 bases agree with TRBD1. This CDR3 spans 14 amino acids. V gave up 5 bases and J gave up 3 bases; unmatched junction bases: 8. Germline CDR1 and CDR2: GTSNPN and SVGIG (reference sequence). The CDR3 sequence: CAWEPGQGNYEQYF. Written as DNA, the CDR3 is TGTGCCTGGGAACCGGGACAGGGCAACTACGAGCAGTACTTC.

The rearrangement links TRBV5-1 to TRBJ2-2, with 12 bases matching TRBD1. The CDR3 length is 17 residues. CDR1 and CDR2 (germline): SGHRS, YFSETQ. Unmatched junction bases numbered 10, after V lost 4 bases and J lost 6 bases. DNA for the CDR3: TGCGCCAGCAGCCCTCGTAGGGGACAGGGGGCCCCCGGGGAGCTGTTTTTT. Translated, it gives CASSPRRGQGAPGELFF. The full variable domain, completed using reference TRBV5-1 and TRBJ2-2, is KAGVTQTPRYLIKTRGQQVTLSCSPISGHRSVSWYQQTPGQGLQFLFEYFSETQRNKGNFPGRFSGRQFSNSRSEMNVSTLELGDSALYLCASSPRRGQGAPGELFFGEGSRLTVL.

The chain carries TRBV9 and TRBJ1-2; 8 bases map to TRBD1. V was pared by 4 bases and J by 4 bases, with 9 bases of the junction left unmatched. The CDR3 is 15 amino acids. Germline CDR1 is SGDLS and CDR2 is YYNGEE. The CDR3 protein is CASSSRDRISYGYTF. CDR3 nucleotides: TGTGCCAGCAGCTCCCGGGACAGGATTTCCTATGGCTACACCTTC.

The chain is built from TRBV4-3 and TRBJ2-7; a weak D match, TRBD2 (6 bases). V was trimmed by 3 bases and J by 1 base, leaving 16 bases between them. The germline CDR1 and CDR2 sequences are LGHNA and YSLEER. This CDR3 is 16 amino acids long. In DNA, the CDR3 is TGCGCCAGCAGCCACGCTACCGGGACTCAATCCTACGAGCAGTACTTC. It encodes CASSHATGTQSYEQYF.

The V and J genes are TRBV15 and TRBJ1-4, with 11 bases that match TRBD1. The length of the CDR3 is 15 residues. Germline V gene sequence: CDR1 LNHNV, CDR2 YYDKDF (reference sequence). The J segment lost 6 bases and the V segment lost 5 bases, leaving 5 bases of the junction unmatched. The CDR3 DNA sequence: TGTGCCACCAGCCCCGGACAGGGGGCAGATGAAAAACTGTTTTTT. Translation: CATSPGQGADEKLFF.

The chain is built from TRBV19 and TRBJ2-1; D gene ambiguous. V was shortened by 5 bases and J by 8 bases, with 10 bases between the two germline ends. Germline CDR1 is LNHDA and CDR2 is SQIVND (reference sequence). This CDR3 region has 12 residues. This CDR3 reads CASSVRNYEQFF. In nucleotides, the CDR3 is TGTGCCAGTAGTGTCCGAAACTATGAGCAGTTCTTC.

The chain has TRBV9 and TRBJ2-7, with D tentatively TRBD2 (5 bases). Looked up from germline, CDR1 is SGDLS and CDR2 is YYNGEE. V lost 0 bases to trimming and J lost 2 bases, with 18 bases between them. The CDR3 is made up of 17 amino acids. The DNA of the CDR3 is TGTGCCAGCAGCGTAGAACCCGGACGGGGTGCCCCCTACGAGCAGTACTTC. Encoded protein: CASSVEPGRGAPYEQYF.

The genes are TRBV7-2 and TRBJ2-1; D perhaps matches TRBD1 (5 bases). CDR1 and CDR2 (germline): SGHTA, FQGNSA. The CDR3 is made up of 14 amino acids. Trimming took 5 bases from V and 3 from J, leaving 11 bases between them. This CDR3 reads CASSPLGHYNEQFF. The CDR3 nucleotides read TGTGCCAGCAGCCCCCTGGGGCACTACAATGAGCAGTTCTTC. Full variable domain (outside the CDR3, taken from reference TRBV7-2 and TRBJ2-1): GAGVSQSPSNKVTEKGKDVELRCDPISGHTALYWYRQSLGQGLEFLIYFQGNSAPDKSGLPSDRFSAERTGGSVSTLTIQRTQQEDSAVYLCASSPLGHYNEQFFGPGTRLTVL.

This chain connects TRBV27 to TRBJ2-7; the D gene is possibly TRBD1 (5 bases). V gave up 7 bases and J gave up 0 bases, with 25 bases separating them. The CDR3 sequence is 18 residues long. Germline V gene data show CDR1 as MNHEY and CDR2 as SMNVEV (reference sequence). CDR3 sequence: CASTKRPGRATYSYEQYF. DNA of the CDR3: TGTGCCAGCACCAAAAGGCCGGGCAGGGCTACCTACTCCTACGAGCAGTACTTC.

The chain employs TRBV6-5 and TRBJ2-7; TRBD2 matches 8 bases. The CDR3 runs to 14 residues. CDR1 and CDR2 from the germline V gene are MNHEY and SVGAGI. J gave up 7 bases and V 2 bases, and 7 bases lay outside the gene matches. DNA of the CDR3: TGTGCCAGCAGTTACGGTGGGACGGGGGGGGAGCAGTACTTC. This gives the protein CASSYGGTGGEQYF.

This clone has just one count. The chain recombines TRBV7-2 with TRBJ2-1, with a weak D call TRBD2 (6 bases). CDR1 SGHTA and CDR2 FQGNSA come from the germline V gene. The CDR3 extends over 15 amino acids. V shed 1 base and J shed 7 bases, with 14 bases lying between them. The DNA for the CDR3 is TGTGCCAGCAGCTTAGAGGTCGGGAGACGGAATGAGCAGTTCTTC. This translates into CASSLEVGRRNEQFF.

The sample holds a few counts of this clone. This chain connects TRBV5-8 to TRBJ2-5; 8 bases are a match to TRBD1. The ends lost 4 bases at V and 11 bases at J; junction bases unmatched: 13. Germline V gene sequence: CDR1 SGHTS, CDR2 YDEGEE. This CDR3 is built from 14 residues. The CDR3 protein is CASSPPTGVWEQYF. The CDR3 DNA follows: TGTGCCAGCAGCCCGCCGACAGGGGTCTGGGAGCAGTACTTC.

The chain carries TRBV7-3 and TRBJ1-6, with D possibly matching TRBD1 (6 bases). The CDR3 runs to 15 residues. The V end lost 5 bases, the J end lost 6 bases, and 14 bases lay between the germline ends. CDR1 is SGHTA and CDR2 is FQGTGA in the germline V gene. CDR3 region: CASSISGTSNSPLHF. As DNA, the CDR3 is TGTGCCAGCAGCATTTCCGGGACAAGTAATTCACCCCTCCACTTT.

This rearrangement joins TRBV5-8 to TRBJ1-1; possible D gene TRBD1, 5 bases. From germline, CDR1 is SGHTS and CDR2 YDEGEE. The CDR3 runs to 14 residues. V shed 0 bases and J shed 2 bases, with 8 bases lying between them. The CDR3 bases are TGTGCCAGCAGCTTGGGGGGCTTAAACACTGAAGCTTTCTTT. It specifies CASSLGGLNTEAFF.

The rearrangement joins TRBV9 to TRBJ2-2; TRBD1 might be the D (5 bases). With 1 base removed from V and 6 bases from J, the gap between germline ends came to 7 bases. Germline V gene data show CDR1 as SGDLS and CDR2 as YYNGEE. There are 13 residues in the CDR3. CDR3 DNA: TGTGCCAGCAGCGTACTAGGGGCCGGGGAGCTGTTTTTT. It codes for CASSVLGAGELFF.

This chain uses TRBV5-1 with TRBJ1-4, with D perhaps matching TRBD1 (5 bases). V was pared by 4 bases and J by 2 bases, with 18 bases between. This CDR3 is 17 amino acids long. Germline V gene sequence: CDR1 SGHRS, CDR2 YFSETQ. For the CDR3, the DNA is TGCGCCAGCAGCCCTGGGGGAGGAATCGGGACTAATGAAAAACTGTTTTTT. Encoded protein: CASSPGGGIGTNEKLFF.

As for this clone: One end of the junction does not line up with germline, which may come from a read error. V is TRBV10-3 and J is TRBJ2-7, with TRBD2 identical over 8 bases. This CDR3 has 15 residues. Germline loops: CDR1 ENHRY, CDR2 SYGVKD. The CDR3 loop reads CASSENSGGVYEQYF. The DNA for the CDR3 is TGTGCCAGCAGTGAGAACAGCGGGGGCGTGTACGAGCAGTACTTC.

V and J are TRBV5-6 and TRBJ2-7; possibly TRBD2 for D (5 bases). V was pared by 4 bases and J by 0 bases, with 11 bases between. Germline values: CDR1 SGHDT, CDR2 YYEEEE. The CDR3 length is 14 residues. CDR3 in amino acids: CASSLGESSYEQYF. CDR3 sequence (DNA): TGTGCCAGCAGCCTCGGGGAGAGCTCCTACGAGCAGTACTTC. The variable domain in full, with the rest retrieved from reference TRBV5-6 and TRBJ2-7, is DAGVTQSPTHLIKTRGQQVTLRCSPKSGHDTVSWYQQALGQGPQFIFQYYEEEERQRGNFPDRFSGHQFPNYSSELNVNALLLGDSALYLCASSLGESSYEQYFGPGTRLTVT.

The rearrangement links TRBV7-9 to TRBJ2-7; D is uncertain. Trimming stripped 3 bases from V and 2 bases from J, with 8 bases between. Germline lookup yields CDR1 SEHNR and CDR2 FQNEAQ (reference sequence). The CDR3 length is 13 residues. CDR3 sequence: CASSFTDTYEQYF. The CDR3, as DNA: TGTGCCAGCAGCTTTACAGATACCTACGAGCAGTACTTC.

The CDR3 bases are TGTGCCAGCAGTGACCCACACCGCCTCGCAGAGACCCAGTACTTC. It yields the protein CASSDPHRLAETQYF. The chain uses TRBV6-1 and TRBJ2-5; D call uncertain. Per the germline V gene, CDR1 is MNHNS and CDR2 is SASEGT. The CDR3 totals 15 residues. Trimming removed 3 bases from V and 4 bases from J, with 15 bases in between.

The J gene is TRBJ2-1, the V gene TRBV4-2; 7 bases are a match to TRBD1. CDR1 is LGHNA and CDR2 is YNFKEQ in the germline V gene. Trimming took 0 bases from V and 14 from J; bases not matched to a gene: 7. This CDR3 spans 13 amino acids. The CDR3 here is CASSQDRGGQKFF. CDR3 nucleotides: TGTGCCAGCAGCCAAGACAGAGGGGGCCAAAAGTTCTTC.

This chain joins TRBV5-1 and TRBJ2-7; a weak D match, TRBD1 (6 bases). Germline values: CDR1 SGHRS, CDR2 YFSETQ. The CDR3 has 12 residues. The V gene lost 4 bases and the J gene lost 3 bases, with 8 bases spanning the gap. The CDR3 is CASSIQGYEQYF. For the CDR3, the DNA is TGCGCCAGCAGCATACAGGGCTACGAGCAGTACTTC.

V is TRBV6-6 and J is TRBJ1-2; TRBD1 agrees at 8 bases. V was clipped by 8 bases and J by 2 bases; unmatched bases: 7. CDR1 and CDR2 (germline): MNHNY, SVGAGI (reference sequence). The CDR3 spans 14 residues. This chain's CDR3 is CASLEGQENYGYTF. The CDR3 region has the DNA TGTGCCAGCTTAGAGGGACAGGAAAACTATGGCTACACCTTC.